This T cell receptor beta chain was retrieved from a study of a mutant IDH1 vaccine in newly diagnosed glioma. Generated by immunoSEQ multiplex PCR, the TCRdb table keeps only in-frame clones and is missing some. The profile shows around 60,000 clones, 80% to 90% of them singletons. A word on this clone: Its antigen remains unknown.

The time point here: week 35, safety follow-up. Doses comprised 300 ug of mutant IDH1 20-mer peptide each, plus topical imiquimod. The TCR originated in a man in his forties with glioma. The source was PBMCs, collected from a glioma patient whose treatment included an IDH1 peptide vaccine.

In DNA, the CDR3 is TGTGCCAGCAGCTTGGGGTACTACAATGAGCAGTTCTTC. Amino acids: CASSLGYYNEQFF. The gene calls are TRBV5-8 and TRBJ2-1; D remains unclear. Trimming shortened V by 0 bases and J by 3 bases, and 4 bases separated the two germline ends. Germline CDR1 is SGHTS and CDR2 is YDEGEE. CDR3 length: 13 residues.